These 2 T cell receptor beta chains share one sample of origin, sequenced in a study of Tregs in tolerant kidney transplant recipients. Sequencing was performed with immunoSEQ multiplex PCR; in TCRdb, only in-frame clones are kept and a portion is missing. The sample records some 65,000 clones, about 83% being singletons. Sequencing used CD4+ T cells from blood. The receptors come from a human donor in good health.

The V call is TRBV18, the J call TRBJ1-1; TRBD1 might be the D (6 bases). CDR1 and CDR2 (germline): KGHSH, LQKENI. The CDR3 contains 12 residues. Trimming cost V 3 bases and J 7 bases, with 9 bases left between them. CDR3 bases: TGTGCCAGCTCACCTCAGACAGGTGAAGCTTTCTTT. Amino acid sequence: CASSPQTGEAFF.

The chain is built from TRBV27 and TRBJ2-5; 14 bases map to TRBD2. Germline CDR1 and CDR2: MNHEY and SMNVEV (reference sequence). V gave up 3 bases and J gave up 4 bases; unmatched junction bases: 4. The CDR3 sequence is 16 residues long. CDR3 nucleotide sequence: TGTGCCAGCAGTTTTTCCGGGACTAGCGGGAGAGAGACCCAGTACTTC. Encoded protein: CASSFSGTSGRETQYF.